This T cell receptor (beta chain) is from a study of T cells in Graves' hyperthyroidism and ophthalmopathy. At the level of the study: Staff took peripheral blood when the initial diagnosis was made, before any treatment began.

Absence of ophthalmopathy progression within 18 months defined stable Graves' hyperthyroidism. This clonotype was counted ten times or more. Its matching antigen is unknown. Overall study findings and caveats: Most thyroid clonotypes with frequency above 0.001 were detected in blood. Stable hyperthyroidism was separated from ophthalmopathy by a model based on 13 V-J features.

Looked up from germline, CDR1 is DFQATT and CDR2 is SNEGSKA (reference sequence). V lost 2 bases to trimming and J lost 9 bases, with 8 bases between them. This CDR3 has 12 residues. Regions amplified from RNA transcripts were the TCR beta CDR3 regions. TCR CDR3 regions were first amplified by RT-PCR with HTBI primers. Each CDR3 protein gets one entry after TCRdb re-called the multiplex PCR reads with MiXCR. The table includes hundreds of thousands of distinct CDR3 sequences, around 15% detected once. This sequence joins TRBV20-1 and TRBJ1-6; a possible D gene is TRBD1 (5 bases). This TCR was sampled from a woman in her thirties with Graves' hyperthyroidism. Material for sequencing was blood. CDR3 loop: CSARQGPSPLHF. For the CDR3, the DNA is TGCAGTGCTAGACAGGGCCCTTCACCCCTCCACTTT.